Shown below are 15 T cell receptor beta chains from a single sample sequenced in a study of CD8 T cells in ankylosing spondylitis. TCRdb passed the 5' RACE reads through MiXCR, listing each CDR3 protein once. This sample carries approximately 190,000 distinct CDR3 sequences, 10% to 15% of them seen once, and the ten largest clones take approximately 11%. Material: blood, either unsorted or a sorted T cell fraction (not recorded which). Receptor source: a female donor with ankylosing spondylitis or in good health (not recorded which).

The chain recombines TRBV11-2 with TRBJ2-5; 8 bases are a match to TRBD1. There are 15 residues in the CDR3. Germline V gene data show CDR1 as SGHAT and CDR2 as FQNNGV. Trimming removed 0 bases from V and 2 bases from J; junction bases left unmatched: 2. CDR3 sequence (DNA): TGTGCCAGCAGCTTAGACAGGGGGCTTCAAGAGACCCAGTACTTC. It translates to CASSLDRGLQETQYF.

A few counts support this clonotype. CDR3 protein: CASSVGQGKTWEQYF. The CDR3 nucleotides read TGTGCCAGCAGCGTTGGACAGGGGAAAACTTGGGAGCAGTACTTC. The genes are TRBV9 and TRBJ2-7; 9 bases fit TRBD1. The CDR3 runs 15 residues. Germline trimming cut 2 bases from V and 7 bases from J; bases unmatched to any gene: 10. Germline V gives CDR1 SGDLS, CDR2 YYNGEE.

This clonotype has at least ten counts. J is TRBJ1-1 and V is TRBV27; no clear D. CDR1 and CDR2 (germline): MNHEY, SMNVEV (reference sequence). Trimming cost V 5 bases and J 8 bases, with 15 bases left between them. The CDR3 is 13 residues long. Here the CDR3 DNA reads TGTGCCAGCAGTCCCAACCAGCGTGGGGAAGCTTTCTTT. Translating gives CASSPNQRGEAFF.

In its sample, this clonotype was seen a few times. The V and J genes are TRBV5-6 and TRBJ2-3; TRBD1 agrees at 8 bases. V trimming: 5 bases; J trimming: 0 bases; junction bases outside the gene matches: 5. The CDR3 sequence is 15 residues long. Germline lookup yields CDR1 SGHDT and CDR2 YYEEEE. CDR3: CASRNQGASTDTQYF. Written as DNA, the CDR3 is TGTGCCAGCAGGAATCAGGGGGCAAGCACAGATACGCAGTATTTT.

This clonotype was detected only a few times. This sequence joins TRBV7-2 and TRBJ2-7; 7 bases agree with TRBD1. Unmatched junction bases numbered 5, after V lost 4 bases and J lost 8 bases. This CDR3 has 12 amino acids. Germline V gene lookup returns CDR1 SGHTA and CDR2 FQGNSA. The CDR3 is CASSSYRGQQYF. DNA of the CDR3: TGTGCCAGCAGCTCTTACAGGGGACAGCAGTACTTC.

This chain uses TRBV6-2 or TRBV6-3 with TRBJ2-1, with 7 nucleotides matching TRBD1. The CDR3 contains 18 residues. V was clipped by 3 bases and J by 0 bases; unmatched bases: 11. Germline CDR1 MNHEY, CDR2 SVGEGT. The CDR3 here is CASSYKQGFRLSYNEQFF. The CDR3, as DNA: TGTGCCAGCAGTTATAAACAGGGGTTTCGGCTCTCCTACAATGAGCAGTTCTTC.

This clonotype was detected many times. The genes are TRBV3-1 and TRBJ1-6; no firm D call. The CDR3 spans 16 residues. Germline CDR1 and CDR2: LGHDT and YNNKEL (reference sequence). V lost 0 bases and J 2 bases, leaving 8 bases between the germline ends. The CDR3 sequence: CASSQEGRAYNSPLHF. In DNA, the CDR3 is TGTGCCAGCAGCCAAGAAGGAAGAGCCTATAATTCACCCCTCCACTTT.

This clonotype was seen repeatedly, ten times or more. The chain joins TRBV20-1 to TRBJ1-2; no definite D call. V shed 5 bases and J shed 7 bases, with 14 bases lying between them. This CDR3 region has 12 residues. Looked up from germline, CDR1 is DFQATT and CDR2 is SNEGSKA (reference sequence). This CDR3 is CSAGRGFTGYTF. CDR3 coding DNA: TGCAGTGCTGGACGGGGATTTACTGGCTACACCTTC.

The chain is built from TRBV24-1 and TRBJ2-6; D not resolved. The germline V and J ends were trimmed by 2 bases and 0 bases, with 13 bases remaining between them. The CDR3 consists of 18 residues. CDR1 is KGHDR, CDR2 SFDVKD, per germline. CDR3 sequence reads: CATSDWAVGYSGANVLTF. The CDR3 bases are TGTGCCACCAGTGATTGGGCCGTTGGGTACTCTGGGGCCAACGTCCTGACTTTC.

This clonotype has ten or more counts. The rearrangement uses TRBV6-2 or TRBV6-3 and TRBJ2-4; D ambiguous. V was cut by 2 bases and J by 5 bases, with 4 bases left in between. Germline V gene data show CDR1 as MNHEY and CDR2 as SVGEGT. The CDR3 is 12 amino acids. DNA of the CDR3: TGTGCCAGCAGTTACCCGGAAAACATTCAGTACTTC. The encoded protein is CASSYPENIQYF.

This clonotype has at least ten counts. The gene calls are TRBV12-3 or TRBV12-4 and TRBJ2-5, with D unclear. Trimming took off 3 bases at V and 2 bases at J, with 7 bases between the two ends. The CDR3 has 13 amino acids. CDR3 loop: CASSFSEQETQYF. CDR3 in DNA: TGTGCCAGCAGTTTTTCAGAACAAGAGACCCAGTACTTC.

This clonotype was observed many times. The CDR3, as DNA: TGCGCCAGCAGCCAAGAACTAGCGGGAGACACCGGGGAGCTGTTTTTT. It specifies CASSQELAGDTGELFF. This chain uses TRBV4-3 with TRBJ2-2, with 11 bases identical to TRBD2. V gave up 0 bases and J gave up 3 bases; unmatched junction bases: 0. Germline lookup yields CDR1 LGHNA and CDR2 YSLEER. The CDR3 consists of 16 residues.

Here the CDR3 DNA reads TGCAGTGCTAGAGATTGGGGGGTTGGCGGCAATTCACCCCTCCACTTT. As protein: CSARDWGVGGNSPLHF. This rearrangement joins TRBV20-1 to TRBJ1-6, with a weak D call TRBD1 (5 bases). V was cut by 0 bases and J by 7 bases, with 16 bases left in between. Germline V gene sequence: CDR1 DFQATT, CDR2 SNEGSKA (reference sequence). The CDR3 is 16 residues long.

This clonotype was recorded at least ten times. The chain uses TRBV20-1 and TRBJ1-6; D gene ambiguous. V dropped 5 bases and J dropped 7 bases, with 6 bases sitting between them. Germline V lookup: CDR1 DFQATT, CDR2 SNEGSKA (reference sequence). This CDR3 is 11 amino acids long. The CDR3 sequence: CSAVGNSPLHF. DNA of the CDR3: TGCAGTGCTGTTGGGAATTCACCCCTCCACTTT.

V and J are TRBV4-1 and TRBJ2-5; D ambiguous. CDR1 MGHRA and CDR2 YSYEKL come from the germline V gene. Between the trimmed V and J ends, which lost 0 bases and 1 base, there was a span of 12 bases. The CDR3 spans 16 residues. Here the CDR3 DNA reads TGCGCCAGCAGCCAAGAAGGAAACTACTTCCAAGAGACCCAGTACTTC. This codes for CASSQEGNYFQETQYF.